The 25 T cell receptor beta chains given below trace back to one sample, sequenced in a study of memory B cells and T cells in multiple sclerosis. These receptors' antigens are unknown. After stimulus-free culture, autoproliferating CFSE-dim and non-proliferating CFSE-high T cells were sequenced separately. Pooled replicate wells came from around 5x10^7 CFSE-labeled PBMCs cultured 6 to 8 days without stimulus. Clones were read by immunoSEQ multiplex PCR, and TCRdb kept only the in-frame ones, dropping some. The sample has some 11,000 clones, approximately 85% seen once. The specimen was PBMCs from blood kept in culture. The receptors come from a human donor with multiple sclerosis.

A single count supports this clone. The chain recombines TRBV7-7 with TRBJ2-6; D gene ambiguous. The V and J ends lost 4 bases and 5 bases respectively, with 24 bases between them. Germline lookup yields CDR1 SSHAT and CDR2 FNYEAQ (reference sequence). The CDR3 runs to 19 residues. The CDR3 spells CASSYINKVPQSRANVLTF. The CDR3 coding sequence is TGTGCCAGCAGCTATATCAATAAGGTGCCACAAAGTCGGGCCAACGTCCTGACTTTC. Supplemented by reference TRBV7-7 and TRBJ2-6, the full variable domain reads GAGVSQSPRYKVTKRGQDVTLRCDPISSHATLYWYQQALGQGPEFLTYFNYEAQPDKSGLPSDRFSAERPEGSISTLTIQRTEQRDSAMYRCASSYINKVPQSRANVLTFGAGSRLTVL.

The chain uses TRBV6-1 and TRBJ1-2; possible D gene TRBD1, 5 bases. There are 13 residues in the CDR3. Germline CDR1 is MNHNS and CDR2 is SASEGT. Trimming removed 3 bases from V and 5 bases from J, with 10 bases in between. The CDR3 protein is CASSDGHRYGYTF. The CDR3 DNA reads TGTGCCAGCAGTGATGGACATCGTTATGGCTACACCTTC.

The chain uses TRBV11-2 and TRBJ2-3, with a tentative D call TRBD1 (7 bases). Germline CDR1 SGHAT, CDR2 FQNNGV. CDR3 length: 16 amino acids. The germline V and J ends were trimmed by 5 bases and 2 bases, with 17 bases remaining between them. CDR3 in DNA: TGTGCCAGCAGCCAAGGGGGCGGGATGATCACAGATACGCAGTATTTT. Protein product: CASSQGGGMITDTQYF.

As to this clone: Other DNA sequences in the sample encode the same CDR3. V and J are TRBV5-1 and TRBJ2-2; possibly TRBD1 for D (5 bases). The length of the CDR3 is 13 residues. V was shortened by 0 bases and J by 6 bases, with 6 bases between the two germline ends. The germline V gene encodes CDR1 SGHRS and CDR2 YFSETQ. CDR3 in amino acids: CASSLVGPGELFF. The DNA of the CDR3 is TGCGCCAGCAGCTTGGTGGGGCCCGGGGAGCTGTTTTTT.

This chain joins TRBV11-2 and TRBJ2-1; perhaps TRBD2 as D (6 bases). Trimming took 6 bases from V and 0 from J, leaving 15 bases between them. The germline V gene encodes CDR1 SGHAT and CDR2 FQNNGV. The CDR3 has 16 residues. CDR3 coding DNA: TGTGCCAGCAGGCGCGGGACCGTGAGCTCCTACAATGAGCAGTTCTTC. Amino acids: CASRRGTVSSYNEQFF.

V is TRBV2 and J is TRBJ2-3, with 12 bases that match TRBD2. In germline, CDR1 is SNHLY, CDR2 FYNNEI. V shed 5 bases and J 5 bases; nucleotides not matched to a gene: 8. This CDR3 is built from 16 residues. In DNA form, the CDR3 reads TGTGCCAGCAGTCGTGGACTAGCGGGAACTTTAGATACGCAGTATTTT. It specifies CASSRGLAGTLDTQYF.

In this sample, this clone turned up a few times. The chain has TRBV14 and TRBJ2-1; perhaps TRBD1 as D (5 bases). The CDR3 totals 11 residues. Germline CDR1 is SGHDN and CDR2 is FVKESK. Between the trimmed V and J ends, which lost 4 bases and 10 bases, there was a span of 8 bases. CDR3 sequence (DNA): TGTGCCAGCAGCCTAGCAGGGGAGCAGTTCTTC. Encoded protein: CASSLAGEQFF.

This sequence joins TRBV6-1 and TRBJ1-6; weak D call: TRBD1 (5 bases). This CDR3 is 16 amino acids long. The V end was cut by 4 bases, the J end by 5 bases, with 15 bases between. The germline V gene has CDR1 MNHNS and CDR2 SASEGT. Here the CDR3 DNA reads TGTGCCAGCAGTGTGGCGTCAGGGAAAGATAATTCACCCCTCCACTTT. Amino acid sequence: CASSVASGKDNSPLHF.

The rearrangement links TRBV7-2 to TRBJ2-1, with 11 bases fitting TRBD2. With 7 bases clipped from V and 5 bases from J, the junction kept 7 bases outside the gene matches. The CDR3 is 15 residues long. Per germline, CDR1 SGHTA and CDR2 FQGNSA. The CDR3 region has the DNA TGTGCCAGCATGACGGCTAGCGGGAGGAACAATGAGCAGTTCTTC. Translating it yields CASMTASGRNNEQFF.

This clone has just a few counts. This CDR3 is CASSKTGGGNSPLHF. The CDR3 DNA sequence: TGCGCCAGCAGCAAGACAGGGGGCGGCAATTCACCCCTCCACTTT. The genes are TRBV5-1 and TRBJ1-6; 10 nucleotides match TRBD1. The germline V gene has CDR1 SGHRS and CDR2 YFSETQ. The ends lost 4 bases at V and 7 bases at J; junction bases unmatched: 5. The length of the CDR3 is 15 residues.

The CDR3 here is CASSDFQDQYF. The CDR3 coding sequence is TGTGCCAGCAGTGATTTTCAGGACCAGTACTTC. The chain has TRBV6-1 and TRBJ2-7; D is unresolved. Germline loops: CDR1 MNHNS, CDR2 SASEGT. V was pared by 3 bases and J by 10 bases, with 10 bases between. This CDR3 is built from 11 residues.

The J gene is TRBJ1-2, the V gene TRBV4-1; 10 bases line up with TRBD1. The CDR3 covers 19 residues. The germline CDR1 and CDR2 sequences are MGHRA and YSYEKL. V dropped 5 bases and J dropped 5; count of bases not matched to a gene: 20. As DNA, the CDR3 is TGCGCCAGCAGCGCGACATCGCCGGGACAGGGGACTAGCGGATATGGCTACACCTTC. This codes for CASSATSPGQGTSGYGYTF.

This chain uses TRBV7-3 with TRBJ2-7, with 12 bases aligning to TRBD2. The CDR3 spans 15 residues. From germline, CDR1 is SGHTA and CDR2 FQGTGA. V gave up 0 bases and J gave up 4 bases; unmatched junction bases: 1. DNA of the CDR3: TGTGCCAGCAGCTTAACAGGACTAGCGGGATACGAGCAGTACTTC. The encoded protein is CASSLTGLAGYEQYF.

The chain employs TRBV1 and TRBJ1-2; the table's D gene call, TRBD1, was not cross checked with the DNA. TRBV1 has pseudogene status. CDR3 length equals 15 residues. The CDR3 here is CTSPASDRANYGYTF. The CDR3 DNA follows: TGCACCAGCCCAGCATCTGACAGGGCGAACTATGGCTACACCTTC.

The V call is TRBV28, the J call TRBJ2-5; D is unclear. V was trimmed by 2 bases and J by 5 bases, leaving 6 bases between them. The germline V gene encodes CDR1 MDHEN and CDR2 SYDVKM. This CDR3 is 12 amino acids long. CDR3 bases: TGTGCCAGCAGTTTACCGTTGGAGACCCAGTACTTC. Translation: CASSLPLETQYF.

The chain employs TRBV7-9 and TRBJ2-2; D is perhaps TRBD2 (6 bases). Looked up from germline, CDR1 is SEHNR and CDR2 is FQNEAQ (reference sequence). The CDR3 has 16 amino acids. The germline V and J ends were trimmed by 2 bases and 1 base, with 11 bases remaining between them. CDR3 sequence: CASSLIGAGNTGELFF. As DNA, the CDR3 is TGTGCCAGCAGCTTAATAGGAGCGGGGAACACCGGGGAGCTGTTTTTT.

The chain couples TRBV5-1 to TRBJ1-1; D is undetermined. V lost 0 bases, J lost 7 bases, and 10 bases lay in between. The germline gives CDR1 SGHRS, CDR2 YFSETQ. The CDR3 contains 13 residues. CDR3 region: CASSLGGSGEAFF. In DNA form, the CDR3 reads TGCGCCAGCAGCTTGGGTGGGTCGGGTGAAGCTTTCTTT.

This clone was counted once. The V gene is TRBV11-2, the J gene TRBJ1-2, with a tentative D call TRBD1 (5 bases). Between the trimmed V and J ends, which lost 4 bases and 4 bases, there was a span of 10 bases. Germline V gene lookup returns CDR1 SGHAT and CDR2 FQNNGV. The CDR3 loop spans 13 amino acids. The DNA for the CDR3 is TGTGCCAGCAGCTCCCAGGGACCCTATGGCTACACCTTC. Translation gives CASSSQGPYGYTF.

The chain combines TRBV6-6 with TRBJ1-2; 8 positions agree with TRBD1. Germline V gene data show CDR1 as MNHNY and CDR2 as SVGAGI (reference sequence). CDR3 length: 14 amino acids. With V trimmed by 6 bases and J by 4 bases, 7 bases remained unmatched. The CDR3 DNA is TGTGCCAGCAGGACACAGGGGGAAGCCTATGGCTACACCTTC. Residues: CASRTQGEAYGYTF.

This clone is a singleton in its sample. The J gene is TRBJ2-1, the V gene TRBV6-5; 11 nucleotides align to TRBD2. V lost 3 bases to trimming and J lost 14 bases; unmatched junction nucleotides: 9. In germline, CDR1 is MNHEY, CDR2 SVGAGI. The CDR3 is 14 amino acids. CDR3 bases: TGTGCCAGCAGTTATAGCGGGGGGGCCGGGTCGGAGTTCTTC. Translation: CASSYSGGAGSEFF.

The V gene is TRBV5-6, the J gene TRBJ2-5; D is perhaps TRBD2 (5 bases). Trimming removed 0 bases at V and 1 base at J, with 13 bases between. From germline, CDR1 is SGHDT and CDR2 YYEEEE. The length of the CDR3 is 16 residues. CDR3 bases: TGTGCCAGCAGCTTGGCGATAGCGCGATTCCAAGAGACCCAGTACTTC. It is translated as CASSLAIARFQETQYF.

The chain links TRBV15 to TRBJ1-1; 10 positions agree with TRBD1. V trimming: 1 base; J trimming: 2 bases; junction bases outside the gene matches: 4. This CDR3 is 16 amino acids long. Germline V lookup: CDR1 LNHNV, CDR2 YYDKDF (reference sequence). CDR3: CATSRVETGGNTEAFF. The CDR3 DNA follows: TGTGCCACCAGCAGAGTTGAGACAGGGGGCAACACTGAAGCTTTCTTT.

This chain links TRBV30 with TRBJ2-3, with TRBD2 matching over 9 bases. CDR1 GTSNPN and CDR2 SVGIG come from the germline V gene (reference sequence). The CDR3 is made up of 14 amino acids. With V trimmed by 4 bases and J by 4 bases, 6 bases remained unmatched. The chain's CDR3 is CAWTGREGSDTQYF. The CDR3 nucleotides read TGTGCCTGGACGGGGCGGGAGGGCTCAGATACGCAGTATTTT.

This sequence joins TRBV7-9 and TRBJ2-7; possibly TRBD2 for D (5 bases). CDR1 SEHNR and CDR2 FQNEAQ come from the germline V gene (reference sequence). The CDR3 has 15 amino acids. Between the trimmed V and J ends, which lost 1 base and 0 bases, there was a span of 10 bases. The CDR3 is CASSLVSGSSYEQYF. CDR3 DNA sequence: TGTGCCAGCAGCTTAGTTAGTGGGAGCTCCTACGAGCAGTACTTC.

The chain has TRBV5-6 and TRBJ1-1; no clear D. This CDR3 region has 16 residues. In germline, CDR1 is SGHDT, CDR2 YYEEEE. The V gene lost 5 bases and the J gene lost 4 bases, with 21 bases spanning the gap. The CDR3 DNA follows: TGTGCCAGCAGTACGACCCCACTCGGGGTGCGCACTGAAGCTTTCTTT. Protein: CASSTTPLGVRTEAFF.